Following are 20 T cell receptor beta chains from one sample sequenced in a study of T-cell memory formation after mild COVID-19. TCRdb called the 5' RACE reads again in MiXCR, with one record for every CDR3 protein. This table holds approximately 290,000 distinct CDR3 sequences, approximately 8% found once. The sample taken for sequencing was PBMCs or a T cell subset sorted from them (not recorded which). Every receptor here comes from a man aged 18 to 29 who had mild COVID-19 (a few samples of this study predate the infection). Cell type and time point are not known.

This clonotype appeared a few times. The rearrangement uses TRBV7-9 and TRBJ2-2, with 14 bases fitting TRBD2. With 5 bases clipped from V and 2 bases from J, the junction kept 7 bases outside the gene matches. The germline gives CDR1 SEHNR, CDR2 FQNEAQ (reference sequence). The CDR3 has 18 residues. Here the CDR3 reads CASSPRLAGGRNTGELFF. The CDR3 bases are TGTGCCAGCAGCCCGCGACTAGCGGGGGGGAGAAACACCGGGGAGCTGTTTTTT.

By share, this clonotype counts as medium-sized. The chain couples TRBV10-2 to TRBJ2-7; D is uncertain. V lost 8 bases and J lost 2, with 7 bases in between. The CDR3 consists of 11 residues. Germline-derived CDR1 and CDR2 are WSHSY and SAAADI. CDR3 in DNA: TGCGCCAGCGGGTCCCCCTACGAGCAGTACTTC. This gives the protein CASGSPYEQYF.

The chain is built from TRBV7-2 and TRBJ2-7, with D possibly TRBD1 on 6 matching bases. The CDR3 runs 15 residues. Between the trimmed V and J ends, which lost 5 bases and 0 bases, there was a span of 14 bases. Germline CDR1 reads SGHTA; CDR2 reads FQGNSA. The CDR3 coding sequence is TGTGCCAGCAGCCGCTACAGGGATAGCTCCTACGAGCAGTACTTC. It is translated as CASSRYRDSSYEQYF.

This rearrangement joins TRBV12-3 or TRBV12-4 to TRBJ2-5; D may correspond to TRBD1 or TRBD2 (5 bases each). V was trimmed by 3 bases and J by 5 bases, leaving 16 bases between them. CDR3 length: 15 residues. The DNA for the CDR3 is TGTGCCAGCAGTTTTGGTCGTTGGGGGTTTGAGACCCAGTACTTC. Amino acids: CASSFGRWGFETQYF.

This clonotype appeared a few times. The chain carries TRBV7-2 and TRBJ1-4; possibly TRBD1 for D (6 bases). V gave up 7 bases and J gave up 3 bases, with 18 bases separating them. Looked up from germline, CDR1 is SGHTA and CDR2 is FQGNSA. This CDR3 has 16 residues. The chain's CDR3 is CASIQALQGPNEKLFF. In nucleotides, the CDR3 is TGTGCCAGCATCCAAGCTCTACAGGGCCCTAATGAAAAACTGTTTTTT.

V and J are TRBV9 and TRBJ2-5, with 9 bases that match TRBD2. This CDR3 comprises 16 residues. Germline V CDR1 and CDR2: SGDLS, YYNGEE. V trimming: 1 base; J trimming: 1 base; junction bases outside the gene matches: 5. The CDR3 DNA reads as TGTGCCAGCAGCGTACGGCCTAGCGGGGCCCAAGAGACCCAGTACTTC. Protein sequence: CASSVRPSGAQETQYF.

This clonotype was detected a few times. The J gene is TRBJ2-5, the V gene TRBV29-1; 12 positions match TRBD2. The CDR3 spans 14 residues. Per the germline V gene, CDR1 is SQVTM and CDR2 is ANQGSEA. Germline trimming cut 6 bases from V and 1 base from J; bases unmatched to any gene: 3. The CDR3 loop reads CSVPGLAGQETQYF. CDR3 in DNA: TGCAGCGTACCGGGACTAGCGGGCCAAGAGACCCAGTACTTC.

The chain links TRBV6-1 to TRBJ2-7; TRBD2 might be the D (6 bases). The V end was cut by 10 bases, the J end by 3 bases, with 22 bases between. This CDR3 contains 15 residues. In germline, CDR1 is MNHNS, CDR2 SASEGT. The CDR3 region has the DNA TGTGCCACCCTCCCTGGCCAGGGAGGTGGCTACGAGCAGTACTTC. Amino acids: CATLPGQGGGYEQYF.

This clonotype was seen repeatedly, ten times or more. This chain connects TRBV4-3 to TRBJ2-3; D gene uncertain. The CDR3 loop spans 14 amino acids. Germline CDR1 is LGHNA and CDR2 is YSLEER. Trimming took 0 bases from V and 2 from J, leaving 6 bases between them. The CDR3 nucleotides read TGCGCCAGCAGCCAAGAACCGTTCACAGATACGCAGTATTTT. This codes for CASSQEPFTDTQYF.

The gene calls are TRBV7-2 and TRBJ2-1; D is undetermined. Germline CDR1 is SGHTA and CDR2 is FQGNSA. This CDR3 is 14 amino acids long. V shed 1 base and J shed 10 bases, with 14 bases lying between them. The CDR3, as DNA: TGTGCCAGCAGCTTAGAGTACAGATCAGGCGAGCAGTTCTTC. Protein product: CASSLEYRSGEQFF.

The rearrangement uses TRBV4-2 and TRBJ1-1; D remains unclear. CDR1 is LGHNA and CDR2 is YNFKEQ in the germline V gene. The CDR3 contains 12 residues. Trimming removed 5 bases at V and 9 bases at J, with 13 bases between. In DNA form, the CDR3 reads TGTGCCAGCAGCGAAGGGCAATTGAAAGCTTTCTTT. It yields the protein CASSEGQLKAFF.

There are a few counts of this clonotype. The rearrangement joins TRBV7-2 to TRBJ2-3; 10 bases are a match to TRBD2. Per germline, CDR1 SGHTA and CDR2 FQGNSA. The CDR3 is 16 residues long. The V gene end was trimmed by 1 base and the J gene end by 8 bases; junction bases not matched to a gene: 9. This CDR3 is CASSLEGAGGLGTQYF. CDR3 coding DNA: TGTGCCAGCAGCTTAGAAGGAGCGGGGGGGCTCGGTACGCAGTATTTT.

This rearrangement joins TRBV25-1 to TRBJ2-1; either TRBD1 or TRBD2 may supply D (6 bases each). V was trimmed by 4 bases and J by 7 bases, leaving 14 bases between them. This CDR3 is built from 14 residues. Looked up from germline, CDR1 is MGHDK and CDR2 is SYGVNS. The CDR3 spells CASSARGRGNEQFF. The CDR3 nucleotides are TGTGCCAGCAGTGCCCGGGGGCGCGGGAATGAGCAGTTCTTC.

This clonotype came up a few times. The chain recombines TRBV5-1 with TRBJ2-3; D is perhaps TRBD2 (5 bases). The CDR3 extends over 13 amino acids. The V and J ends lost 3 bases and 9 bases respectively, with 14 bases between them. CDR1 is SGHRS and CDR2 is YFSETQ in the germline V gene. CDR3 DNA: TGCGCCAGCAGCTCGGTCGTCGGGAAGACGCAGTATTTT. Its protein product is CASSSVVGKTQYF. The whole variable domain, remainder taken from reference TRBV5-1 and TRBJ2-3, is KAGVTQTPRYLIKTRGQQVTLSCSPISGHRSVSWYQQTPGQGLQFLFEYFSETQRNKGNFPGRFSGRQFSNSRSEMNVSTLELGDSALYLCASSSVVGKTQYFGPGTRLTVL.

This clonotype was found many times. CDR3 coding DNA: TGTGCCAGCAGTATTCAACAGGGGGGGAGCAATCAGCCCCAGCATTTT. This gives the protein CASSIQQGGSNQPQHF. The rearrangement uses TRBV6-6 and TRBJ1-5, with 8 positions matching TRBD1. V shed 5 bases, J shed 1 base, and the junction held 7 bases outside the gene matches. The CDR3 has 16 amino acids. Looked up from germline, CDR1 is MNHNY and CDR2 is SVGAGI (reference sequence).

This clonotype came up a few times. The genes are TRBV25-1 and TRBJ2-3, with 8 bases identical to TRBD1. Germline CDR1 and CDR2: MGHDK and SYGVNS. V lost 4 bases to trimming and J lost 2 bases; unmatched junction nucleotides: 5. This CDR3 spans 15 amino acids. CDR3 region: CASSANRGFTDTQYF. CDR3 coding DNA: TGTGCCAGCAGTGCTAACAGGGGGTTCACAGATACGCAGTATTTT.

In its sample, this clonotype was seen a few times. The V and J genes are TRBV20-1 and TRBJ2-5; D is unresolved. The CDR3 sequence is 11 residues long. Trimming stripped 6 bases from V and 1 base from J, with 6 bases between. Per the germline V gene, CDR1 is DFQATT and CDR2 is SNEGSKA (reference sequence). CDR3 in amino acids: CSADFQETQYF. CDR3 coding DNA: TGCAGTGCCGACTTCCAAGAGACCCAGTACTTC.

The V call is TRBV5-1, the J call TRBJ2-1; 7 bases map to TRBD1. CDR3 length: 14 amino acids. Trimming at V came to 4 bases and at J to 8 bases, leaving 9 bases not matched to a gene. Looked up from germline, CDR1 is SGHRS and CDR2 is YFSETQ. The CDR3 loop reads CASSPRPGQDEQFF. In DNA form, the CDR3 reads TGCGCCAGCAGCCCCAGGCCCGGACAGGATGAGCAGTTCTTC.

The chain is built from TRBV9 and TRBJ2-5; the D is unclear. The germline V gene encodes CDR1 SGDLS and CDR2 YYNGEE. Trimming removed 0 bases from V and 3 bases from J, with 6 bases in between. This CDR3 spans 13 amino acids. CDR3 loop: CASSVAVEETQYF. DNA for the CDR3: TGTGCCAGCAGCGTAGCTGTCGAAGAGACCCAGTACTTC.

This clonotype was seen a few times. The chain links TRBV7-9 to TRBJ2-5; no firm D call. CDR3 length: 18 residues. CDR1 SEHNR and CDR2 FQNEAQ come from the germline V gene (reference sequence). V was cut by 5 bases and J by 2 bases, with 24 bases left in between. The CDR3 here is CASSGQPFFLEWQETQYF. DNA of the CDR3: TGTGCCAGCAGCGGCCAACCCTTTTTTCTAGAGTGGCAAGAGACCCAGTACTTC.